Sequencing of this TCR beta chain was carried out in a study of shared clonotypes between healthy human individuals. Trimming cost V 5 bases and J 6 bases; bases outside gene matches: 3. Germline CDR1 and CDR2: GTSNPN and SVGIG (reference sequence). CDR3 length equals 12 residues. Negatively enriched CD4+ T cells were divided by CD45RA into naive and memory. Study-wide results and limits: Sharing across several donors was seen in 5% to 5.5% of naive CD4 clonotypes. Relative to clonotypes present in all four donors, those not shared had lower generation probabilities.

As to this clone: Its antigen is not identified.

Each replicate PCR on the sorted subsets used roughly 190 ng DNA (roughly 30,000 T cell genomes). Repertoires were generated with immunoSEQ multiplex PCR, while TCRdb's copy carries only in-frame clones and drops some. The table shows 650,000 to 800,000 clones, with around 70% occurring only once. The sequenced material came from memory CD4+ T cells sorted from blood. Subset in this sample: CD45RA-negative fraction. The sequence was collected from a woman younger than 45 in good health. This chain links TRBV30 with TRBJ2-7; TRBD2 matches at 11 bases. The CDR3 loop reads CAWGTSGFEQYF. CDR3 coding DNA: TGTGCCTGGGGGACTAGCGGTTTCGAGCAGTACTTC. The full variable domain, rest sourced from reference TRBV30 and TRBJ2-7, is SQTIHQWPATLVQPVGSPLSLECTVEGTSNPNLYWYRQAAGRGLQLLFYSVGIGQISSEVPQNLSASRPQDRQFILSSKKLLLSDSGFYLCAWGTSGFEQYFGPGTRLTVT.